This TCR beta chain was documented in a study of cytomegalovirus exposure and HLA in healthy donors. About the study: A previous analysis identified 95 million to 130 million unique TCR beta sequences derived from some 170 million T cells. Early release data held tens of millions of unique TCRs from HLA-typed donors. General study points: Exclusion applied to some V segments, including TRBV6-2 and TRBV6-3, as they were indistinguishable. Common viral pathogens seemed to be connected with several of the most significant clusters, according to a later analysis.

In the case of this clone: Its specificity is not known.

The PCR ran on 60 Vbeta and 13 Jbeta primers. Profiled with immunoSEQ multiplex PCR; TCRdb holds only in-frame clones, not every one. The sample holds 100,000 to 150,000 clones, approximately 81% seen once. This CDR3 is built from 15 residues. V gave up 2 bases and J gave up 4 bases, with 14 bases separating them. Germline lookup yields CDR1 SGHTA and CDR2 FQGNSA. V gene TRBV7-2 combines with J gene TRBJ1-2, with D maybe TRBD1 (5 bases). Sequences were obtained from PBMCs. This receptor was taken from a man in his late teens or twenties in good health and CMV-seronegative. The CDR3 nucleotides are TGTGCCAGCAGCTTATACCCCGGACAAATCTATGGCTACACCTTC. This encodes CASSLYPGQIYGYTF.